The rows below give T cell receptor beta chains drawn from one sample of a study of T cells in localized non-small cell lung cancer. Libraries were prepared by immunoSEQ multiplex PCR; TCRdb keeps only in-frame clonotypes and omits some of them. This table has about 18,000 clones, approximately 83% appearing once. Sequencing used peripheral blood, obtained before any cancer treatment. The receptors were sampled from a female donor older than 55 with stage I lung adenocarcinoma. The CDR3 runs from the conserved cysteine through the conserved F or W. D genes are given only for firm matches. The size of a clone is reported for some rows only, either as once, few or many, or as a class for expanded clones.

abundance	len	j_gene	d_gene	v_gene	CDR3aa
NA	12	TRBJ1-5	TRBD1	TRBV2	CASRTGLQPQHF
few	12	TRBJ1-2	NA	TRBV19	CAIWAKNYGYTF
NA	16	TRBJ2-3	NA	TRBV6-4	CASSDDGGAGTDTQYF
NA	15	TRBJ2-5	NA	TRBV5-1	CASSPEGHIGETQYF
NA	16	TRBJ1-2	NA	TRBV5-1	CASSQMPGHYNYGYTF
NA	11	TRBJ1-2	NA	TRBV7-9	CASSFGPGYTF
NA	14	TRBJ1-2	NA	TRBV9	CASSVGGINYGYTF
NA	15	TRBJ2-7	NA	TRBV6-5	CASSYSGGTRGEQYF
NA	11	TRBJ2-2	TRBD1	TRBV9	CASSADRGLFF
NA	15	TRBJ1-1	NA	TRBV30	CAWSLPAGLNTEAFF
NA	15	TRBJ2-5	NA	TRBV11-2	CASSLQTVWGETQYF
few	12	TRBJ1-2	TRBD1	TRBV10-3	CAVQQGSDGYTF
NA	14	TRBJ2-3	NA	TRBV7-9	CASSLAQGADTQYF
NA	14	TRBJ1-3	TRBD1	TRBV6-1	CASKGQGLGNTIYF
NA	12	TRBJ1-5	NA	TRBV6-5	CASRDGGGPQHF
NA	14	TRBJ1-2	TRBD1	TRBV4-1	CASSRTTGREGYTF
NA	17	TRBJ2-2	NA	TRBV5-1	CASSLTTQATNTGELFF
NA	16	TRBJ2-3	NA	TRBV7-1	CASSLESGGASDTQYF
NA	13	TRBJ1-2	NA	TRBV6-5	CASSYGQGIGYTF
NA	19	TRBJ1-6	TRBD1	TRBV19	CASSPGSTGGSSYNSPLHF
NA	14	TRBJ1-6	TRBD1	TRBV5-4	CASSLTGGFSPLHF
NA	14	TRBJ2-7	NA	TRBV2	CASRINSNSYEQYF
NA	13	TRBJ1-1	NA	TRBV29-1	CSACREVNTEAFF
few	16	TRBJ1-6	NA	TRBV5-1	CASSEQSWVNNSPLHF
NA	13	TRBJ1-1	NA	TRBV30	CAWSVSINTEAFF
NA	16	TRBJ2-1	TRBD2	TRBV7-8	CASSTKRGGRLSEQFF
NA	17	TRBJ2-7	NA	TRBV5-1	CASSGQPTTRNSYEQYF
NA	13	TRBJ1-2	NA	TRBV4-2	CASSPDRDYGYTF
NA	14	TRBJ2-6	NA	TRBV5-1	CASSLGTGANVLTF
NA	16	TRBJ1-3	NA	TRBV6-5	CASSYLKSGFGNTIYF
NA	13	TRBJ1-2	NA	TRBV27	CASSSADSYGYTF
NA	15	TRBJ1-5	NA	TRBV7-9	CASSLAGRSNQPQHF
NA	14	TRBJ2-3	NA	TRBV7-2	CASSSGQRTDTQYF
NA	15	TRBJ2-1	NA	TRBV9	CASSVSLDSYNEQFF
NA	16	TRBJ2-2	TRBD2	TRBV5-4	CASSLAAGGGTGELFF
NA	13	TRBJ1-3	NA	TRBV9	CASSPVGQGAIYF
NA	14	TRBJ1-2	TRBD1	TRBV19	CATGGDRENYGYTF
NA	16	TRBJ1-1	TRBD1	TRBV18	CASSPREAGGVTEAFF
NA	12	TRBJ1-3	NA	TRBV9	CASSGVGNTIYF
NA	14	TRBJ2-4	NA	TRBV19	CASSMWVSKNIQYF
NA	16	TRBJ1-3	NA	TRBV5-1	CASSLAGTDSGNTIYF
NA	14	TRBJ1-1	NA	TRBV7-2	CASRISSQNTEAFF
NA	15	TRBJ2-3	NA	TRBV5-1	CASTLDWQATYTQYF
NA	15	TRBJ2-3	TRBD2	TRBV6-6	CASRERGGISDTQYF